The T cell receptor beta chain described here comes from a study of T-cell reconstitution after alpha-beta-depleted transplantation in children. Using unique molecular identifiers, the investigators prepared the TCRbeta library. In TCRdb, the PCR reads were re-called with MiXCR into one record per CDR3 protein. Here the sample spans a few hundred thousand distinct CDR3 sequences, more than 7.5% being singletons. CDR1 and CDR2 (germline): KGHDR, SFDVKD. V lost 5 bases, J lost 5 bases, and 6 bases stayed unmatched. The CDR3 runs 15 residues. This clonotype came up many times. The source was PBMCs from the stem cell graft donor, collected from the stem cell graft. The receptor was isolated from a human donor who donated a stem cell graft to a child with SCID. This chain links TRBV24-1 with TRBJ1-5; 9 bases match TRBD1. CDR3 protein: CATSAGQGRYQPQHF. For the CDR3, the DNA is TGTGCCACCAGTGCCGGACAGGGGCGTTATCAGCCCCAGCATTTT.